The 27 T cell receptor beta chains listed next were all sequenced from one sample in a study of blood T cell repertoires in COVID-19 (TCRdb year 2020). The library was obtained by the immunoSEQ multiplex PCR assay. TCRdb holds this immuneACCESS table with in-frame rearrangements only. Some clones are missing; in checked studies, unresolved V genes explain under half, and the rest has no known cause. The table for this sample lists more than 250,000 clones; around 89% of them were counted only once. The ten largest clonotypes hold 1.5% to 2% of the sample. Sequenced material: PBMCs or T cells enriched from blood (not recorded which). These TCRs come from a woman under 30 with acute COVID-19.

The rearrangement joins TRBV7-9 to TRBJ2-2; 10 nucleotides agree with TRBD1. V dropped 6 bases and J dropped 6; count of bases not matched to a gene: 7. Germline lookup yields CDR1 SEHNR and CDR2 FQNEAQ (reference sequence). CDR3 length: 15 amino acids. CDR3 in DNA: TGTGCCAGCAGTCCCGGACAGGGGGTGGCCGGGGAGCTGTTTTTT. Its protein product is CASSPGQGVAGELFF.

The chain has TRBV12-2 and TRBJ1-1; the table's D call TRBD1 went unverified against the DNA. TRBV12-2 is noted as a pseudogene. This CDR3 is built from 17 residues. The CDR3 DNA reads as TGTGCAAGTCGCTTAGCGTTACAGACACGGCCAAACACTGAAGCTTTCTTT. Its translation: CASRLALQTRPNTEAFF.

The chain joins TRBV27 to TRBJ2-7; D may be TRBD2 (6 bases). The CDR3 extends over 13 amino acids. V lost 5 bases to trimming and J lost 5 bases, with 13 bases between them. CDR1 and CDR2 (germline): MNHEY, SMNVEV (reference sequence). CDR3 sequence: CASSGGTLDEQYF. The CDR3 DNA follows: TGTGCCAGCAGTGGCGGGACCTTGGACGAGCAGTACTTC.

This clone was counted only a few times. The CDR3: CASSYGVGGSNQPQHF. The CDR3 DNA is TGTGCCAGCAGTTACGGGGTAGGGGGAAGCAATCAGCCCCAGCATTTT. The chain combines TRBV6-6 with TRBJ1-5; TRBD1 might be the D (6 bases). The length of the CDR3 is 16 residues. Trimming pared 2 bases from V and 1 base from J, leaving 12 bases between. Looked up from germline, CDR1 is MNHNY and CDR2 is SVGAGI (reference sequence).

The chain joins TRBV23-1 to TRBJ2-5; 9 bases fit TRBD2. TRBV23-1 is identified as an open reading frame with a role that is uncertain. This CDR3 has 15 residues. Trimming took 3 bases from V and 2 from J; bases not matched to a gene: 4. The DNA for the CDR3 is TGCGCCAGCAGTCACGGGACTAGCCAACAAGAGACCCAGTACTTC. Its protein is CASSHGTSQQETQYF.

This chain links TRBV15 with TRBJ1-1; D not resolved. Germline values: CDR1 LNHNV, CDR2 YYDKDF (reference sequence). The CDR3 has 14 residues. Trimming removed 1 base at V and 1 base at J, with 7 bases between. Written as DNA, the CDR3 is TGTGCCACCAGCAGAGGGGCCGAGAACACTGAAGCTTTCTTT. Its protein product is CATSRGAENTEAFF. The whole variable domain, filled in from reference TRBV15 and TRBJ1-1, reads DAMVIQNPRYQVTQFGKPVTLSCSQTLNHNVMYWYQQKSSQAPKLLFHYYDKDFNNEADTPDNFQSRRPNTSFCFLDIRSPGLGDTAMYLCATSRGAENTEAFFGQGTRLTVV.

The sample holds many counts of this clone. The CDR3 bases are TGTGCCAGCAGCGGAAAGGGACAGACAACTAATGAAAAACTGTTTTTT. Amino acid sequence: CASSGKGQTTNEKLFF. The chain combines TRBV7-8 with TRBJ1-4; 7 bases map to TRBD1. The CDR3 extends over 16 amino acids. J lost 0 bases, V lost 5 bases, and 6 bases had no gene match. CDR1 and CDR2 (germline): SGHVS, FQNEAQ.

The chain is built from TRBV24-1 and TRBJ2-1; 9 positions agree with TRBD2. Germline-derived CDR1 and CDR2 are KGHDR and SFDVKD. The V gene end was trimmed by 4 bases and the J gene end by 1 base; junction bases not matched to a gene: 4. This CDR3 region has 16 residues. The CDR3 reads CATSDSSGRSYNEQFF. CDR3 nucleotide sequence: TGTGCCACCAGTGACTCAAGCGGGAGGTCCTACAATGAGCAGTTCTTC.

This clone has just one count. The chain employs TRBV5-1 and TRBJ1-1; TRBD1 might be the D (5 bases). The V end was cut by 6 bases, the J end by 4 bases, with 16 bases between. The CDR3 is made up of 14 amino acids. Germline V lookup: CDR1 SGHRS, CDR2 YFSETQ. In nucleotides, the CDR3 is TGCGCCAGCAACCGGGACTCCCGAGGCACTGAAGCTTTCTTT. Its translation: CASNRDSRGTEAFF.

The chain carries TRBV9 and TRBJ1-2; possibly TRBD1 for D (5 bases). The CDR3 consists of 14 residues. The V end was cut by 3 bases, the J end by 5 bases, with 14 bases between. CDR1 SGDLS and CDR2 YYNGEE come from the germline V gene. CDR3 coding DNA: TGTGCCAGCAGCGCCACAGGAGTCCGTTATGGCTACACCTTC. Amino acids: CASSATGVRYGYTF.

J is TRBJ2-7 and V is TRBV7-9; 9 bases agree with TRBD1. CDR1 is SEHNR, CDR2 FQNEAQ, per germline (reference sequence). V trimming: 5 bases; J trimming: 3 bases; junction bases outside the gene matches: 2. The CDR3 length is 13 residues. CDR3 sequence reads: CASSTTGGYEQYF. The CDR3 DNA follows: TGTGCCAGCAGCACGACAGGGGGCTACGAGCAGTACTTC.

The V call is TRBV7-9, the J call TRBJ2-7, with unresolved D. V was trimmed by 5 bases and J by 3 bases, leaving 8 bases between them. This CDR3 has 12 amino acids. The germline V gene encodes CDR1 SEHNR and CDR2 FQNEAQ (reference sequence). The CDR3 DNA reads as TGTGCCAGCAGCCTTAGCCGCTACGAGCAGTACTTC. Translation: CASSLSRYEQYF.

This chain links TRBV19 with TRBJ2-1, with 16 bases that match TRBD2. Trimming removed 2 bases from V and 3 bases from J; junction bases left unmatched: 7. Germline values: CDR1 LNHDA, CDR2 SQIVND (reference sequence). The CDR3 is 19 amino acids. In DNA form, the CDR3 reads TGTGCCAGTAGTATAAAGGGACTAGCGGGAGGGCCGCTCTACAATGAGCAGTTCTTC. Its translation: CASSIKGLAGGPLYNEQFF.

About this clone itself: In the same sample, other DNA sequences code for this CDR3. The chain recombines TRBV30 with TRBJ2-7; 8 positions match TRBD2. The CDR3 extends over 14 amino acids. The V gene's germline CDR1 is GTSNPN and CDR2 SVGIG (reference sequence). Trimming removed 0 bases from V and 3 bases from J; junction bases left unmatched: 4. CDR3 DNA: TGTGCCTGGAGTGTGGGGCTAGCGGGCTACGAGCAGTACTTC. This gives the protein CAWSVGLAGYEQYF.

The chain uses TRBV6-5 and TRBJ2-1, with 7 bases lining up with TRBD2. The CDR3 has 12 amino acids. Germline V CDR1 and CDR2: MNHEY, SVGAGI. Trimming removed 7 bases from V and 9 bases from J; junction bases left unmatched: 6. In DNA, the CDR3 is TGTGCCAGCACGTCGGGGGGTCGTGAGCAGTTCTTC. Amino acid sequence: CASTSGGREQFF.

V usage is TRBV7-2 and J usage is TRBJ2-7; 7 bases are a match to TRBD2. Germline V lookup: CDR1 SGHTA, CDR2 FQGNSA. The V gene end was trimmed by 5 bases and the J gene end by 0 bases; junction bases not matched to a gene: 7. This CDR3 contains 15 residues. The CDR3 nucleotides read TGTGCCAGCAGCCAAAATAGCGGGTTCTCCTACGAGCAGTACTTC. It encodes CASSQNSGFSYEQYF.

The chain employs TRBV5-1 and TRBJ1-4, with a possible D match to TRBD1 (6 bases). The CDR3 totals 17 residues. Trimming took 5 bases from V and 7 from J, leaving 24 bases between them. Germline assignment: CDR1 SGHRS and CDR2 YFSETQ. The CDR3 DNA sequence: TGCGCCAGCAGGAGTGAGTGGCGAGGGGGAAATACTGAAAAACTGTTTTTT. Protein: CASRSEWRGGNTEKLFF.

V gene TRBV7-3 combines with J gene TRBJ2-3; D may be TRBD2 (6 bases). V shed 0 bases and J shed 5 bases, with 27 bases lying between them. CDR3 length: 20 residues. CDR1 and CDR2 (germline): SGHTA, FQGTGA. The CDR3 region is CASSLTRAAGRLTGGDTQYF. The CDR3 DNA is TGTGCCAGCAGCTTAACTCGCGCGGCGGGAAGGCTCACGGGTGGAGATACGCAGTATTTT.

About this clone itself: The same CDR3 is also encoded by other DNA sequences in this sample. J is TRBJ2-1 and V is TRBV4-3; D is undetermined. Per the germline V gene, CDR1 is LGHNA and CDR2 is YSLEER. CDR3 length: 15 residues. Trimming removed 1 base at V and 2 bases at J, with 9 bases between. CDR3 sequence (DNA): TGCGCCAGCAGCCAAGGAGGCGGAGCCTACAATGAGCAGTTCTTC. It codes for CASSQGGGAYNEQFF.

This sequence joins TRBV5-6 and TRBJ1-5; the match to TRBD1 covers 7 bases. The CDR3 runs to 14 residues. Per the germline V gene, CDR1 is SGHDT and CDR2 is YYEEEE. With V trimmed by 3 bases and J by 3 bases, 3 bases remained unmatched. The CDR3 reads CASSSGTVNQPQHF. The CDR3 DNA follows: TGTGCCAGCAGCTCCGGGACAGTCAATCAGCCCCAGCATTTT.

The V and J genes are TRBV18 and TRBJ1-3; no clear D. CDR1 and CDR2 (germline): KGHSH, LQKENI. V was trimmed by 6 bases and J by 0 bases, leaving 9 bases between them. This CDR3 comprises 14 residues. The CDR3 region is CASSRDDSGNTIYF. The CDR3 region has the DNA TGTGCCAGCTCCCGGGATGACTCTGGAAACACCATATATTTT.

This clone was counted ten times or more. CDR3 DNA sequence: TGTGCCATCAGTGATTCGGCAGGCCAAGAGACCCAGTACTTC. It codes for CAISDSAGQETQYF. The chain joins TRBV10-3 to TRBJ2-5; D remains ambiguous. From germline, CDR1 is ENHRY and CDR2 SYGVKD. The CDR3 is 14 residues long. Trimming removed 3 bases from V and 1 base from J, with 9 bases in between.

The V call is TRBV12-3 or TRBV12-4, the J call TRBJ1-1; 7 nucleotides line up with TRBD1. Unmatched junction bases numbered 1, after V lost 6 bases and J lost 3 bases. This CDR3 is built from 12 residues. The CDR3 sequence: CASRTGHTEAFF. The CDR3 DNA reads as TGTGCCAGCAGGACAGGGCACACTGAAGCTTTCTTT.

This chain joins TRBV19 and TRBJ2-4, with D maybe TRBD2 (5 bases). The CDR3 extends over 15 amino acids. Germline-derived CDR1 and CDR2 are LNHDA and SQIVND (reference sequence). Trimming removed 6 bases from V and 0 bases from J, with 12 bases in between. This CDR3 is CASSGGELAKNIQYF. As DNA, the CDR3 is TGTGCCAGTAGCGGTGGGGAGTTAGCCAAAAACATTCAGTACTTC.

The chain uses TRBV5-1 and TRBJ1-2, with 9 bases lining up with TRBD1. J gave up 1 base and V 3 bases, and 7 bases lay outside the gene matches. Germline CDR1 SGHRS, CDR2 YFSETQ. This CDR3 comprises 16 residues. As DNA, the CDR3 is TGCGCCAGCAGCTCCCAACAGGGGGCCGTTAACTATGGCTACACCTTC. Amino acid sequence: CASSSQQGAVNYGYTF.

The gene calls are TRBV27 and TRBJ2-7; TRBD2 might be the D (5 bases). The germline V gene encodes CDR1 MNHEY and CDR2 SMNVEV (reference sequence). Between the trimmed V and J ends, which lost 5 bases and 3 bases, there was a span of 11 bases. The CDR3 sequence is 13 residues long. The CDR3 sequence: CASSLGLGYEQYF. As DNA, the CDR3 is TGTGCCAGCAGTCTAGGACTGGGCTACGAGCAGTACTTC.

This chain links TRBV5-1 with TRBJ2-1, with 7 bases aligning to TRBD1. J was trimmed by 7 bases and V by 1 base; bases with no gene match: 8. There are 15 residues in the CDR3. Germline V gene lookup returns CDR1 SGHRS and CDR2 YFSETQ. In DNA form, the CDR3 reads TGCGCCAGCAGCTTGAACCCGGGACAGTGGAATGAGCAGTTCTTC. It encodes CASSLNPGQWNEQFF. Together with reference TRBV5-1 and TRBJ2-1, the CDR3 gives the full variable domain: KAGVTQTPRYLIKTRGQQVTLSCSPISGHRSVSWYQQTPGQGLQFLFEYFSETQRNKGNFPGRFSGRQFSNSRSEMNVSTLELGDSALYLCASSLNPGQWNEQFFGPGTRLTVL.